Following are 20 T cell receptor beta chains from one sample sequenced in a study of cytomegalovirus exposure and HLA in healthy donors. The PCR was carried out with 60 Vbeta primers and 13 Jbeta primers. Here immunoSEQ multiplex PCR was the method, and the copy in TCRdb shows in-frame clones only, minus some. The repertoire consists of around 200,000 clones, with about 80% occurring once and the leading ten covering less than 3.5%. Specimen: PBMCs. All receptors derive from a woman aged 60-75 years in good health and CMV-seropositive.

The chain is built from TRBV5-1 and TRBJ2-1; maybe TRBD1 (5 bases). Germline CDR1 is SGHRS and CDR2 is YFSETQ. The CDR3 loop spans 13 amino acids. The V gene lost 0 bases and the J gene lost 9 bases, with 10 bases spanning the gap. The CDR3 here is CASSLEGNGEQFF. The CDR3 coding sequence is TGCGCCAGCAGCTTGGAGGGGAACGGTGAGCAGTTCTTC.

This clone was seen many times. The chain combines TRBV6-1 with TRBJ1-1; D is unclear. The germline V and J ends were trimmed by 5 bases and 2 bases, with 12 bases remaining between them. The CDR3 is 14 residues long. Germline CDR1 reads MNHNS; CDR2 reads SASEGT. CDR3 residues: CASSPQILNTEAFF. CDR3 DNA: TGTGCCAGCAGTCCGCAGATTCTTAACACTGAAGCTTTCTTT.

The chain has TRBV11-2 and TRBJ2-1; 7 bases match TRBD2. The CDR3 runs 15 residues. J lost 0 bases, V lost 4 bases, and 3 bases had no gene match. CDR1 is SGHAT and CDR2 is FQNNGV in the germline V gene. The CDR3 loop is CASSSIAGSYNEQFF. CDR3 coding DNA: TGTGCCAGCAGCTCAATAGCGGGCTCCTACAATGAGCAGTTCTTC.

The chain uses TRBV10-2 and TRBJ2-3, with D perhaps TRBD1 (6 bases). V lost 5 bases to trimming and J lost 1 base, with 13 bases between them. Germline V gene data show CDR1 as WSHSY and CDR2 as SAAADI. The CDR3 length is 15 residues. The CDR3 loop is CASSRDRRGTDTQYF. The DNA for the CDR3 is TGCGCCAGCAGTCGAGACAGGCGGGGCACAGATACGCAGTATTTT.

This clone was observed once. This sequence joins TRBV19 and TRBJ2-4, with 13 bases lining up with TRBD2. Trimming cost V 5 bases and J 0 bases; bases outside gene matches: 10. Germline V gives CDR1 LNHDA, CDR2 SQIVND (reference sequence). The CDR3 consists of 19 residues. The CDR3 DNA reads TGTGCCAGTAGTCCAGGACTAGCGGGAGACCTTCTAGCCAAAAACATTCAGTACTTC. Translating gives CASSPGLAGDLLAKNIQYF.

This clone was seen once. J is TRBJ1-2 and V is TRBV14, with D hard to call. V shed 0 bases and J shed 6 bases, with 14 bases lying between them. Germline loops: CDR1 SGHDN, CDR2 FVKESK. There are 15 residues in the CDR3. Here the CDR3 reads CASSQDSWRFNGYTF. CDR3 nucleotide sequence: TGTGCCAGCAGCCAAGATTCATGGCGGTTTAATGGCTACACCTTC. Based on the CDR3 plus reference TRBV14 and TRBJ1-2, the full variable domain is EAGVTQFPSHSVIEKGQTVTLRCDPISGHDNLYWYRRVMGKEIKFLLHFVKESKQDESGMPNNRFLAERTGGTYSTLKVQPAELEDSGVYFCASSQDSWRFNGYTFGSGTRLTVV.

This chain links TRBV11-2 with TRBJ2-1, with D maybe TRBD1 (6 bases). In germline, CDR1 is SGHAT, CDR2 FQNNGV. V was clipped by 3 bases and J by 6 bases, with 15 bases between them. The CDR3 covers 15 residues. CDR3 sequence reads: CASSFTGNRVNEQFF. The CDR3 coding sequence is TGTGCCAGCAGCTTTACAGGGAATCGGGTCAATGAGCAGTTCTTC.

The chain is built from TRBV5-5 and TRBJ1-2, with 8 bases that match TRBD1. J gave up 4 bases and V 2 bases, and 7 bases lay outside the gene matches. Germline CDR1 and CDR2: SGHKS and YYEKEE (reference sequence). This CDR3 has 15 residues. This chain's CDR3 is CASSFLQGATYGYTF. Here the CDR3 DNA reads TGTGCCAGCAGCTTCCTTCAGGGGGCGACCTATGGCTACACCTTC.

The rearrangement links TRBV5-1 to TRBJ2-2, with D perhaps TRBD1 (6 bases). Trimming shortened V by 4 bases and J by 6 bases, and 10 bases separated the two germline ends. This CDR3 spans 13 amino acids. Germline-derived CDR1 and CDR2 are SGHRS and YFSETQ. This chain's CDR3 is CASSPRGPGELFF. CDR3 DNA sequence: TGCGCCAGCAGCCCCAGGGGACCCGGGGAGCTGTTTTTT.

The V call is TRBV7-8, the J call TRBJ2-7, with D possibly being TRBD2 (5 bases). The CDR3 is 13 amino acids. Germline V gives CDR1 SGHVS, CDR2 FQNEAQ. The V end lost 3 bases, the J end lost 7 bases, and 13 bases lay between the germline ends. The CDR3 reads CASSFRRTGEQYF. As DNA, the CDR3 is TGTGCCAGCAGCTTTAGGAGGACGGGAGAGCAGTACTTC.

CDR3 residues: CAISEGGKYYGYTF. CDR3 DNA: TGTGCCATCAGTGAAGGAGGGAAATACTATGGCTACACCTTC. The chain couples TRBV10-3 to TRBJ1-2, with D unresolved. The CDR3 extends over 14 amino acids. Trimming removed 3 bases from V and 3 bases from J, with 11 bases in between. Germline lookup yields CDR1 ENHRY and CDR2 SYGVKD.

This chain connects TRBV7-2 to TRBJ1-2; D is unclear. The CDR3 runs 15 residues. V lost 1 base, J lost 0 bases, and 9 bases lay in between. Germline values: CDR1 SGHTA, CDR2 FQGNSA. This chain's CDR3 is CASSLGGYANYGYTF. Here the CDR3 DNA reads TGTGCCAGCAGCTTAGGAGGGTATGCTAACTATGGCTACACCTTC.

The chain's CDR3 is CASSLRGSNTGELFF. CDR3 coding DNA: TGTGCCAGCAGTCTCCGGGGGTCCAACACCGGGGAGCTGTTTTTT. The J gene is TRBJ2-2, the V gene TRBV27, with D possibly TRBD2 on 6 matching bases. CDR3 length: 15 amino acids. CDR1 MNHEY and CDR2 SMNVEV come from the germline V gene (reference sequence). V was trimmed by 5 bases and J by 2 bases, leaving 12 bases between them.

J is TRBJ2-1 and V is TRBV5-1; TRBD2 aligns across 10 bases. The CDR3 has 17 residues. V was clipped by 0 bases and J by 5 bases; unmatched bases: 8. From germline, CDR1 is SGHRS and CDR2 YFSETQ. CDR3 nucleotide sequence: TGCGCCAGCAGCTTGGGGCTAGCGGGAGCTCTTGACAATGAGCAGTTCTTC. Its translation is CASSLGLAGALDNEQFF.

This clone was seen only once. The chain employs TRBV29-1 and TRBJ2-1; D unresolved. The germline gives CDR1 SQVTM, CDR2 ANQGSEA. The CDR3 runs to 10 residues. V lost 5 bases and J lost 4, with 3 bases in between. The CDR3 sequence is CSVHYNEQFF. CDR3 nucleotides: TGCAGCGTTCATTACAATGAGCAGTTCTTC.

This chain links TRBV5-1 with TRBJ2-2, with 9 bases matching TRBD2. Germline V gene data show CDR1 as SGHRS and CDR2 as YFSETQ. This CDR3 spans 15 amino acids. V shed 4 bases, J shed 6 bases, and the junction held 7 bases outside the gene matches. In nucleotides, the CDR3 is TGCGCCAGCAGCGACCTAGCGGGGCGGGCCGGGGAGCTGTTTTTT. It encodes CASSDLAGRAGELFF.

CDR3 loop: CASSHERGDPYEQYF. The CDR3 coding sequence is TGTGCCAGCAGCCACGAGCGGGGGGACCCCTACGAGCAGTACTTC. V usage is TRBV4-2 and J usage is TRBJ2-7; 9 nucleotides align to TRBD2. The CDR3 length is 15 residues. Germline CDR1 reads LGHNA; CDR2 reads YNFKEQ. After removal of 3 bases from V and 2 bases from J, the junction contained 5 bases not matched to a gene.

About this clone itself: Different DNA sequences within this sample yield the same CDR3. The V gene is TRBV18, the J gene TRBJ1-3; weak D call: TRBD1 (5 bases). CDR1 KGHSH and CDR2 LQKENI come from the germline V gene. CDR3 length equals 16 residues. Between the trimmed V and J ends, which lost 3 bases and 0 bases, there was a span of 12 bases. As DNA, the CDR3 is TGTGCCAGCTCACCTTACGACAGTAGCTCTGGAAACACCATATATTTT. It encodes CASSPYDSSSGNTIYF.

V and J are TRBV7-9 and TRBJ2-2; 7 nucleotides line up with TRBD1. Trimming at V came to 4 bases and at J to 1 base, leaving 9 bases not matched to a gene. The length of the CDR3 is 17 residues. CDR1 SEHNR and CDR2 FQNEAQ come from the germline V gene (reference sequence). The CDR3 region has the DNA TGTGCCAGCAGCTCCCTGTACAGGGGAAAGAACACCGGGGAGCTGTTTTTT. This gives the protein CASSSLYRGKNTGELFF.

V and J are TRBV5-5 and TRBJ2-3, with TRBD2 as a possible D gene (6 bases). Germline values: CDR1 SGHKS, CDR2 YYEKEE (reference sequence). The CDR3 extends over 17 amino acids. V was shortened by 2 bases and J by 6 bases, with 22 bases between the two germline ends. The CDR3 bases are TGTGCCAGCAGCTTAGCTAGCGCAGGACTCTCTAGGGATACGCAGTATTTT. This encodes CASSLASAGLSRDTQYF.